This T cell receptor (beta chain) stems from a study of beta chain features in type 1 diabetes (dated by TCRdb to between 2018 and 2020). About the investigation overall: Mean age, gender distribution, total cell number and subset yield did not differ between patients and healthy donors. The study compared TCRB repertoires of sorted circulating CD4+ T cell subsets between recently diagnosed type 1 diabetes patients and matched healthy donors. A total of 107,917,701 sorted cells were examined across all samples, and the number of cells per subset was strongly correlated with RNA yield. Regulatory and stem cell-like memory subsets were obtained from only 8 patients and roughly eight healthy donors, while naive and central memory subsets were obtained from all 30 or so donors. What the authors observed across the whole study: Because cDNA was sequenced instead of genomic DNA, activated cells with high expression could be over-represented, although the groups did not differ in activation or CD3 levels. Shorter templates might be favored by PCR, yet because patient and control samples were amplified and corrected together, any such skew would affect both groups equally. Type 1 diabetes patients showed a moderate but significant shortening of TCRB CDR3 length in all four CD4+ subsets. Naive, central memory and regulatory TCRB repertoires appeared more similar among patients than among healthy donors. At VDJ recombination sites, patients with type 1 diabetes made fewer insertions and deleted more nucleotides, a pattern implying thymic rearrangement abnormalities. Only small numbers of individuals were included in the HLA sub-analyses, which left unresolved whether HLA type had any influence on TCRB rearrangement.

From each donor, a single peripheral blood sample of approximately 120 mL on average was drawn into heparinised tubes. A BD FACSAria II was used to sort naive, central memory, regulatory and stem cell-like memory CD4+ T cells with a panel that included CD45RO, CCR7, CD25, CD127, CD95 and CD27. Purity was above 98% for every sorted population. PBMCs were isolated immediately by Lymphoprep density gradient centrifugation and stained directly without culture. So that batch effects would be minimized, each experiment stained and sorted samples in pairs, pairing one healthy donor with one patient. The germline V gene yields MNHEY for CDR1 and SVGAGI for CDR2. The CDR3 has 15 amino acids, counting the end cysteine and phenylalanine. Only the CDR3 DNA stays, 45 bases, in frame from base 1. V loses 5 bases, J loses 2 bases, and the germline ends lie 16 bases apart. The High Capacity cDNA Reverse Transcription Kit was used to reverse transcribe all of the isolated RNA, meaning that expressed TCRB transcripts were what got sequenced. Deep immunoSEQ sequencing was applied to naive, central memory and regulatory T cell samples, giving an average of around 3.4 million total reads per sample. After sorted cells were lysed in RLT buffer, RNA was extracted with DNase-treated RNeasy Micro or Mini kits, with the choice depending on cell number. Each cell subset was processed separately to prevent cross-contamination, with patient and healthy donor samples processed together. TCRB sequences were amplified from cDNA with the immunoSEQ multiplex PCR, producing 87-bp fragments spanning the CDR3 region. Sequencing of the amplicons was performed on the Illumina HiSeq platform. On the study's bioinformatics: Synthetic template baselines were used to correct PCR bias computationally, reads within Hamming distance 2 were collapsed, and singletons that could not be merged were discarded. By aligning reads against IMGT, V, D and J genes, CDR3 length, and insertions or deletions at six rearrangement sites were assigned. Within each subset, clonotype counts were normalized to the number of sorted cells before true diversity and Gini coefficients were calculated with the tcR R package. The overlap coefficient, calculated on TCRB nucleotide sequences, was used to quantify repertoire sharing. TCRdb's version of the immuneACCESS table is confined to in-frame rearrangements and falls short of the full clone set. An unresolved V gene accounts for under half of the shortfall where checked; the remainder is of unknown origin. D and trimming come from the DNA, and the V and J calls and clone size come from that table. In this sample the table shows some 160,000 clones, about 9.1% of which occur a single time. About 2.5% of the sample is in the top ten clones.

Concerning this clone itself: It has no known antigen specificity. No much larger clone is present one base from it, and per-base qualities are unavailable.

Sequencing used central memory CD4+ T cells from blood. The receptor comes from a woman between 18 and 30 years old in good health. Recombination connected TRBV6-5 to TRBJ2-7; the D gene is possibly TRBD2, with 7 bases matching. The CDR3 reads CASSTGGRGPYEQYF. The base sequence is TGTGCCAGCAGTACGGGGGGCAGGGGCCCCTACGAGCAGTACTTC.